The 18 T cell receptor beta chains presented below share a single source sample, sequenced in a study of T cells in women clearing cervical HPV infection. The data were produced by immunoSEQ multiplex PCR, yet TCRdb's version contains in-frame clones alone and is incomplete. In all, the sample yields approximately 49,000 clones. Source material: blood buffy coat. All receptors come from a woman between 18 and 75 years old with a cervical HPV16 infection that either progressed to CIN3+ or cleared (not recorded which).

For this clone: The CDR3 end falls 3 residues outside the read, so it is completed with the germline J gene. The chain uses TRBV5-1 and TRBJ2-7; 14 bases align to TRBD2. This CDR3 region has 15 residues. V gave up 4 bases and J gave up 3 bases; unmatched junction bases: 3. Germline CDR1 and CDR2: SGHRS and YFSETQ. The part of the CDR3 DNA that was read is TGCGCCAGCAGCCGGGGACTAGCGGGGGTCTACGAG. This sequence encodes CASSRGLAGVYE. The full CDR3 sequence reads CASSRGLAGVYEQYF.

A remark on this clone: The observed sequence ends 3 residues before the CDR3 terminus, with the missing tail filled in from the germline J gene. This chain uses TRBV20-1 with TRBJ2-1; 8 nucleotides match TRBD2. The CDR3 is 13 amino acids. Germline loops: CDR1 DFQATT, CDR2 SNEGSKA (reference sequence). The V gene end was trimmed by 3 bases and the J gene end by 8 bases; junction bases not matched to a gene: 6. The CDR3 reads CSASGGANHEQFF. The CDR3 DNA, read in part, is TGCAGTGCTAGCGGGGGGGCCAATCATGAG.

As to this clone: Sequencing ends 3 residues short of the CDR3 end; the germline J gene provides the rest. This chain connects TRBV20-1 to TRBJ2-4, with 8 bases that match TRBD1. The CDR3 runs 18 residues. The V segment lost 1 base and the J segment 0 bases; nucleotides outside the gene matches: 11. Germline V gene data show CDR1 as DFQATT and CDR2 as SNEGSKA (reference sequence). The CDR3 DNA, read in part, is TGCAGTGCTAGAGTGGACAGGGATGGATCATTAGCCAAAAACATT. Translating it yields CSARVDRDGSLAKNI. From start to end, the CDR3 is CSARVDRDGSLAKNIQYF.

On this clone: The CDR3 end lies 3 residues beyond the end of the read and is filled in from the germline J gene. The rearrangement links TRBV7-2 to TRBJ1-2; unclear D gene. The CDR3 covers 13 residues. Trimming shortened V by 6 bases and J by 4 bases, and 12 bases separated the two germline ends. CDR1 is SGHTA, CDR2 FQGNSA, per germline. CDR3 DNA (partial): TGTGCCAGCAGAAATGAGGTTTCCTATGGC. This gives the protein CASRNEVSYG. The entire CDR3 sequence reads CASRNEVSYGYTF. The whole variable domain, filled in from reference TRBV7-2 and TRBJ1-2, reads GAGVSQSPSNKVTEKGKDVELRCDPISGHTALYWYRQSLGQGLEFLIYFQGNSAPDKSGLPSDRFSAERTGGSVSTLTIQRTQQEDSAVYLCASRNEVSYGYTFGSGTRLTVV.

On this clone itself: The read ends 3 residues before the CDR3 terminus; that terminus is restored from the germline J gene. The chain joins TRBV11-3 to TRBJ2-1; no clear D. There are 15 residues in the CDR3. Trimming removed 0 bases at V and 0 bases at J, with 6 bases between. Germline assignment: CDR1 SGHNT and CDR2 YENEEA. Partial CDR3 DNA: TGTGCCAGCAGCTTAGAGCGGAGCTCCTACAATGAG. Encoded protein: CASSLERSSYNE. The CDR3, in full, reads CASSLERSSYNEQFF.

With regard to this clone: The read gets to within 3 residues of the CDR3 end, and the germline J gene fills in the rest. The chain couples TRBV5-4 to TRBJ2-3, with D tentatively TRBD1 (5 bases). The CDR3 totals 14 residues. In germline, CDR1 is SGHNT, CDR2 YYREEE (reference sequence). Between the trimmed V and J ends, which lost 0 bases and 4 bases, there was a span of 9 bases. CDR3: CASSLEKGADTQYF. Partial CDR3 DNA: TGTGCCAGCAGCTTGGAGAAAGGGGCAGATACG.

Concerning this clone: The CDR3 end falls 3 residues outside the read, so it is completed with the germline J gene. This chain connects TRBV28 to TRBJ2-1; possibly TRBD2 for D (5 bases). CDR1 is MDHEN, CDR2 SYDVKM, per germline. V gave up 6 bases and J gave up 4 bases, with 22 bases separating them. This CDR3 contains 17 residues. The chain's CDR3 is CASRAPTLVHMYNEQFF. The CDR3 bases that were read are TGTGCCAGCAGAGCCCCGACACTAGTTCATATGTACAATGAG.

The part of the CDR3 DNA that was read is TGTGCCAGCAGTTACGGAATGCTCGGGGTTGCTTGGGGGACC. As protein: CASSYGMLGVAWGT. The full CDR3 sequence reads CASSYGMLGVAWGTQYF. The chain is built from TRBV6-2 or TRBV6-3 and TRBJ2-5, with a weak D call TRBD2 (5 bases). The read ends 3 residues shy of where the CDR3 ends; the end is completed using the germline J gene. V was cut by 2 bases and J by 7 bases, with 23 bases left in between. The CDR3 runs 17 residues. Germline CDR1 MNHEY, CDR2 SVGEGT.

Notes on this clone: The CDR3 extends 3 residues past the end of the read, so its final part is completed from the germline J gene. V usage is TRBV6-2 or TRBV6-3 and J usage is TRBJ1-5; 7 bases are a match to TRBD1. The CDR3 spans 14 residues. Trimming at V came to 2 bases and at J to 9 bases, leaving 7 bases not matched to a gene. The V gene's germline CDR1 is MNHEY and CDR2 SVGEGT. CDR3 region: CASSYTGTEAPQHF. CDR3 bases read: TGTGCCAGCAGTTACACCGGGACAGAGGCGCCC.

On this clone itself: The missing CDR3 end, 3 residues past where the read stops, is filled in from the germline J gene. The chain employs TRBV27 and TRBJ1-2; 7 bases align to TRBD1. The CDR3 is 16 amino acids. The germline gives CDR1 MNHEY, CDR2 SMNVEV (reference sequence). The V and J ends lost 0 bases and 4 bases, in that order; junction bases with no gene match: 8. The part of the CDR3 DNA that was read is TGTGCCAGCAGTTTATCGAAGGGGGCTTGGGGCTATGGC. Its protein product is CASSLSKGAWGYG. The whole CDR3 region reads CASSLSKGAWGYGYTF.

CDR3 bases read: TGTGCCAGCAGCGCTCAGGAGGGCCTTTCGTATGAGACC. This sequence encodes CASSAQEGLSYET. In full, the CDR3 is CASSAQEGLSYETQYF. This rearrangement joins TRBV9 to TRBJ2-5, with D perhaps matching TRBD2 (6 bases). The DNA ends 3 residues before the CDR3 does, and the rest of the CDR3 is filled in from the germline J gene. This CDR3 has 16 amino acids. CDR1 SGDLS and CDR2 YYNGEE come from the germline V gene. The V end lost 3 bases, the J end lost 5 bases, and 20 bases lay between the germline ends. Based on the CDR3 plus reference TRBV9 and TRBJ2-5, the full variable domain is DSGVTQTPKHLITATGQRVTLRCSPRSGDLSVYWYQQSLDQGLQFLIQYYNGEERAKGNILERFSAQQFPDLHSELNLSSLELGDSALYFCASSAQEGLSYETQYFGPGTRLLVL.

Remarks on this clone: The read ends 3 residues early relative to the CDR3; the germline J gene fills the gap. The J gene is TRBJ2-3, the V gene TRBV20-1, with TRBD2 as a possible D gene (7 bases). V lost 5 bases, J lost 1 base, and 19 bases lay in between. The CDR3 is made up of 16 amino acids. Germline V gene sequence: CDR1 DFQATT, CDR2 SNEGSKA (reference sequence). The CDR3 loop reads CSALGSGGIGTDTQYF. Incomplete CDR3 DNA: TGCAGTGCTCTGGGGTCGGGGGGCATTGGCACAGATACG.

As to this clone: The read falls 3 residues short of the CDR3 end, and the missing part is taken from the germline J gene. The chain couples TRBV6-1 to TRBJ2-1; 8 bases match TRBD1. Germline V gene lookup returns CDR1 MNHNS and CDR2 SASEGT. This CDR3 has 17 residues. V trimming: 0 bases; J trimming: 2 bases; junction bases outside the gene matches: 6. Incomplete CDR3 DNA: TGTGCCAGCAGTGAAGCGCGGGACAGGTCACCCTACAATGAG. It codes for CASSEARDRSPYNE. The entire CDR3 protein is CASSEARDRSPYNEQFF.

For this clone: One end of the junction varies from germline; a read error may be responsible. Sequencing ends 3 residues short of the CDR3 end; the germline J gene provides the rest. The rearrangement uses TRBV4-2 and TRBJ2-4; possibly TRBD1 for D (5 bases). This CDR3 is 15 amino acids long. The germline V gene has CDR1 LGHNA and CDR2 YNFKEQ. The DNA read from the CDR3 is TGCGCCAGCAGCCAAGATCGCCAGGGCGGAAACATT. Its protein is CASSQDRQGGNI. The whole CDR3 sequence reads CASSQDRQGGNIQYF.

Concerning this clone itself: Coverage ceases 3 residues before the CDR3 finishes, and the germline J gene fills in the end. This chain connects TRBV10-3 to TRBJ2-7, with D unresolved. The CDR3 extends over 12 amino acids. V was cut by 6 bases and J by 4 bases, with 10 bases left in between. Germline CDR1 reads ENHRY; CDR2 reads SYGVKD. This CDR3 reads CAISPNSYEQYF. Incomplete CDR3 DNA: TGTGCCATCAGCCCAAACAGTTACGAG.

Regarding this clone: The CDR3 extends 3 residues past the end of the read, so its final part is completed from the germline J gene. This chain uses TRBV11-2 with TRBJ2-3; no clear D gene. V dropped 5 bases and J dropped 4 bases, with 10 bases sitting between them. CDR3 size: 13 residues. The V gene's germline CDR1 is SGHAT and CDR2 FQNNGV. The CDR3 loop is CASSVLTADTQYF. The part of the CDR3 DNA that was read is TGTGCCAGCAGCGTCCTGACTGCAGATACG.

Concerning this clone itself: The read halts 3 residues ahead of the CDR3 end, with the missing end drawn from the germline J gene. V usage is TRBV12-3 or TRBV12-4 and J usage is TRBJ2-1; 7 bases are shared with TRBD2. Trimming took 3 bases from V and 8 from J; bases not matched to a gene: 4. This CDR3 spans 13 amino acids. The CDR3 DNA, read in part, is TGTGCCAGCAGTTTCGTAGCGGGTCATGAG. Protein product: CASSFVAGHE. The entire CDR3 sequence reads CASSFVAGHEQFF.

In the case of this clone: The CDR3 extends 3 residues past the end of the read, so its final part is completed from the germline J gene. The rearrangement uses TRBV20-1 and TRBJ2-1; 13 nucleotides line up with TRBD2. The CDR3 totals 15 residues. The germline gives CDR1 DFQATT, CDR2 SNEGSKA (reference sequence). Germline trimming cut 1 base from V and 8 bases from J; bases unmatched to any gene: 5. The CDR3 here is CSARVGTSGVDEQFF. The covered CDR3 bases are TGCAGTGCTAGAGTCGGGACTAGCGGGGTCGATGAG.